This T cell receptor (beta chain) emerged from a study of shared clonotypes between healthy human individuals. Whole-study findings and limits: Clonotypes shared by all four donors outscored non-shared clonotypes in generation probability.

The protocol was immunoSEQ multiplex PCR, while the TCRdb copy is restricted to in-frame clones and leaves out a portion. The sample lists over a million clones, around four fifths occurring once. With regard to this clone: Antigen unknown.

Germline CDR1 reads SGHRS; CDR2 reads YFSETQ. There are 13 residues in the CDR3. V gave up 1 base and J gave up 1 base, with 5 bases separating them. The sequence came from a man aged 18-30 years in good health. Sequenced material: memory CD4+ T cells sorted from blood. Subset of the sample: CD45RA-negative fraction. The chain couples TRBV5-1 to TRBJ1-1; D remains unclear. The CDR3 reads CASSLFENTEAFF. CDR3 DNA sequence: TGCGCCAGCAGCTTGTTCGAGAACACTGAAGCTTTCTTT.